Each of the 8 T cell receptor beta chains below was sequenced from the same sample in a study of tissue T cells after allogeneic stem cell transplantation. The method was immunoSEQ multiplex PCR; TCRdb's version includes in-frame clones alone and lacks a portion of them. The sample shows about 28,000 clones, approximately 83% of them seen only once. This material consisted of blood, taken before transplantation. Every receptor here comes from a woman aged 18 to 55 who later had graft-versus-host disease after an allogeneic stem cell transplant.

The chain joins TRBV27 to TRBJ1-1, with 9 bases lining up with TRBD1. The J segment lost 0 bases and the V segment lost 7 bases, leaving 6 bases of the junction unmatched. The germline gives CDR1 MNHEY, CDR2 SMNVEV (reference sequence). The CDR3 is 15 residues long. CDR3 bases: TGTGCCAGCAAGCGGACAGGGGAGTTGAACACTGAAGCTTTCTTT. Encoded protein: CASKRTGELNTEAFF.

J is TRBJ2-5 and V is TRBV6-2 or TRBV6-3; 9 bases line up with TRBD2. V lost 0 bases and J lost 2; bases outside the gene matches: 10. This CDR3 comprises 18 residues. Looked up from germline, CDR1 is MNHEY and CDR2 is SVGEGT. As DNA, the CDR3 is TGTGCCAGCAGTTACTCCGGGGTAGCGGGAGACTCGCAAGAGACCCAGTACTTC. As protein: CASSYSGVAGDSQETQYF.

This clone was found a few times. V gene TRBV2 combines with J gene TRBJ2-6, with D hard to call. The CDR3 extends over 16 amino acids. Trimming removed 0 bases at V and 0 bases at J, with 6 bases between. CDR1 is SNHLY, CDR2 FYNNEI, per germline. CDR3 DNA sequence: TGTGCCAGCAGTGAAGCTGATAACTCTGGGGCCAACGTCCTGACTTTC. Its protein product is CASSEADNSGANVLTF.

This clone was detected only a few times. The V call is TRBV20-1, the J call TRBJ1-1; TRBD1 matches at 8 bases. The CDR3 length is 14 residues. Per germline, CDR1 DFQATT and CDR2 SNEGSKA (reference sequence). The V and J ends lost 3 bases and 4 bases, in that order; junction bases with no gene match: 7. CDR3 sequence: CSASRQGATTEAFF. Here the CDR3 DNA reads TGCAGTGCTAGTCGCCAGGGGGCGACCACTGAAGCTTTCTTT.

The chain uses TRBV19 and TRBJ2-4; tentatively, D is TRBD1 or TRBD2 (5 bases each). The germline CDR1 and CDR2 sequences are LNHDA and SQIVND (reference sequence). The ends were cut back, 10 bases at V and 6 bases at J, with 10 bases in the middle. This CDR3 spans 11 amino acids. CDR3 in DNA: TGTGCCACCTTTGGGGGAAACATTCAGTACTTC. It translates to CATFGGNIQYF.

J is TRBJ2-3 and V is TRBV19, with TRBD2 matching 7 bases. V trimming: 3 bases; J trimming: 6 bases; junction bases outside the gene matches: 12. There are 16 residues in the CDR3. Germline V gene lookup returns CDR1 LNHDA and CDR2 SQIVND (reference sequence). The CDR3 DNA sequence: TGTGCCAGTAGTATGAGGAACGGGAGGATTGGGGATACGCAGTATTTT. Residues: CASSMRNGRIGDTQYF.

The gene calls are TRBV30 and TRBJ2-6; TRBD1 agrees at 8 bases. With V trimmed by 5 bases and J by 3 bases, 0 bases remained unmatched. The CDR3 spans 13 residues. Germline-derived CDR1 and CDR2 are GTSNPN and SVGIG (reference sequence). The CDR3 protein is CAWGTGGANVLTF. CDR3 nucleotides: TGTGCCTGGGGGACAGGTGGGGCCAACGTCCTGACTTTC.

The rearrangement joins TRBV18 to TRBJ1-1; possible D gene TRBD1, 6 bases. Trimming removed 1 base at V and 7 bases at J, with 10 bases between. Germline lookup yields CDR1 KGHSH and CDR2 LQKENI. This CDR3 is 13 amino acids long. In DNA, the CDR3 is TGTGCCAGCTCACCACAGGGGGACGGTGAAGCTTTCTTT. It is translated as CASSPQGDGEAFF. The whole variable domain, remainder taken from reference TRBV18 and TRBJ1-1, is NAGVMQNPRHLVRRRGQEARLRCSPMKGHSHVYWYRQLPEEGLKFMVYLQKENIIDESGMPKERFSAEFPKEGPSILRIQQVVRGDSAAYFCASSPQGDGEAFFGQGTRLTVV.